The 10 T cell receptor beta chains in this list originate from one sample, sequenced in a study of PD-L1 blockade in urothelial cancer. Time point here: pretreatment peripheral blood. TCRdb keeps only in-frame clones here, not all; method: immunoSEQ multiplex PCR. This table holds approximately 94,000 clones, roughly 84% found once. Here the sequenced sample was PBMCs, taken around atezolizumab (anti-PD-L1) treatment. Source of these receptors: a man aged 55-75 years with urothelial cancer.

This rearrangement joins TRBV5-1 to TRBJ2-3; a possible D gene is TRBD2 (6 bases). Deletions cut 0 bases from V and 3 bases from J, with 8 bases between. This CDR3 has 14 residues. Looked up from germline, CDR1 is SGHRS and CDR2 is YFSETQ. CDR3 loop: CASSLVRDTDTQYF. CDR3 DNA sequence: TGCGCCAGCAGCTTGGTGCGGGATACAGATACGCAGTATTTT.

The CDR3 DNA reads TGCGCCAGCAGCTCGGGTTTCTTTGAAAAACTGTTTTTT. This gives the protein CASSSGFFEKLFF. The J gene is TRBJ1-4, the V gene TRBV5-1; D not certain. The CDR3 is made up of 13 amino acids. Trimming cost V 3 bases and J 7 bases, with 10 bases left between them. Germline V gives CDR1 SGHRS, CDR2 YFSETQ.

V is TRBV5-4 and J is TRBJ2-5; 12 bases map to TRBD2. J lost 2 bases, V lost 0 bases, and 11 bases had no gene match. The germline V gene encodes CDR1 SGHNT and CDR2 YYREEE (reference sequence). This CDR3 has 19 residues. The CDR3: CASSLVASGRAIVQETQYF. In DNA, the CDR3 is TGTGCCAGCAGCTTGGTAGCTAGCGGGAGGGCCATAGTTCAAGAGACCCAGTACTTC.

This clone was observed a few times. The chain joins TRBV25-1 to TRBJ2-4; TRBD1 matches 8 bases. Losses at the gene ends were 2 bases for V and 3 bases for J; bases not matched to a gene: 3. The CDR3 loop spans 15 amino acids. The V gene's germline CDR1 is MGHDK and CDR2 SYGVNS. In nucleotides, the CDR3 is TGTGCCAGCAGTGAAGACAGGGGAGGCAAAAACATTCAGTACTTC. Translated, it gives CASSEDRGGKNIQYF.

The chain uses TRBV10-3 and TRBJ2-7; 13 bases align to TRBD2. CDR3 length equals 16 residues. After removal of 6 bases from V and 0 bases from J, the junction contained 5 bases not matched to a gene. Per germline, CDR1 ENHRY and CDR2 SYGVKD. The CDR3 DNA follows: TGTGCCATCAGATCGGGGACTAGCGGGAACTCCTACGAGCAGTACTTC. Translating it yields CAIRSGTSGNSYEQYF.

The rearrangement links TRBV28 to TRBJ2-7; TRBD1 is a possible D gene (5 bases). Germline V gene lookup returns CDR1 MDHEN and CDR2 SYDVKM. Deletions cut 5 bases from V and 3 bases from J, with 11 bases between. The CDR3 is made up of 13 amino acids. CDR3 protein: CASSPPGFYEQYF. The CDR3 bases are TGTGCCAGCAGTCCTCCAGGGTTCTACGAGCAGTACTTC.

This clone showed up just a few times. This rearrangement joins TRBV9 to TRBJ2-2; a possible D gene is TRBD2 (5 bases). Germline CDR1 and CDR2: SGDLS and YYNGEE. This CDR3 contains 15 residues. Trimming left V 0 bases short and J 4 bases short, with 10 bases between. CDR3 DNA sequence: TGTGCCAGCAGCGTAGGAGGGAGTGGCACCGGGGAGCTGTTTTTT. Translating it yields CASSVGGSGTGELFF.

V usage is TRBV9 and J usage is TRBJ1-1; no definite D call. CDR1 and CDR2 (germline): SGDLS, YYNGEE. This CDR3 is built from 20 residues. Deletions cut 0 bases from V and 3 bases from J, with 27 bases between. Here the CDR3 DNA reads TGTGCCAGCAGCGTAGGCCCAATGGCGGGTGGGATTGGAGGAGACACTGAAGCTTTCTTT. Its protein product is CASSVGPMAGGIGGDTEAFF.

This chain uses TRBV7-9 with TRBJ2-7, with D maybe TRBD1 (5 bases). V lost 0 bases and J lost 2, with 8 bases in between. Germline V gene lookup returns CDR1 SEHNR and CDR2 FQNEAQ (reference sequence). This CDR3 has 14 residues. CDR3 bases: TGTGCCAGCAGCTTAGCTGCCAGGGCCTACGAGCAGTACTTC. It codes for CASSLAARAYEQYF. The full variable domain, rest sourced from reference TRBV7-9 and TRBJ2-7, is DTGVSQNPRHKITKRGQNVTFRCDPISEHNRLYWYRQTLGQGPEFLTYFQNEAQLEKSRLLSDRFSAERPKGSFSTLEIQRTEQGDSAMYLCASSLAARAYEQYFGPGTRLTVT.

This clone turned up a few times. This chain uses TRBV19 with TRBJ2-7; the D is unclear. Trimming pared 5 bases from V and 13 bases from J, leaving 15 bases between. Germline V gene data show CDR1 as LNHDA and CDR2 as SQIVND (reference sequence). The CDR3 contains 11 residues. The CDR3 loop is CASSFGDSRYF. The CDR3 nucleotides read TGTGCCAGTAGTTTTGGCGACTCCCGATACTTC.